Each of the 23 T cell receptor beta chains below was sequenced from the same sample in a study of blood T cell repertoires in COVID-19 (dated by TCRdb to the early 2020s). Library method: the immunoSEQ multiplex PCR assay. This immuneACCESS table, as held by TCRdb, lists in-frame sequences with V and J called but not all clones. Of the missing ones, under half trace to an unresolved V gene in checked studies; the others have no known cause. A total of about 180,000 clones appear in this sample, over 75% of them only once. The ten top clones hold approximately 9.8% of the sample. Sequencing used peripheral blood. Source of these receptors: a woman older than 75 with acute or convalescent COVID-19.

This clone was recorded only once. The chain joins TRBV9 to TRBJ2-1; D is perhaps TRBD1 (5 bases). This CDR3 has 16 amino acids. V was trimmed by 0 bases and J by 1 base, leaving 11 bases between them. Looked up from germline, CDR1 is SGDLS and CDR2 is YYNGEE. This CDR3 is CASSVAGAGSYNEQFF. DNA for the CDR3: TGTGCCAGCAGCGTAGCTGGGGCAGGGTCCTACAATGAGCAGTTCTTC.

J is TRBJ1-2 and V is TRBV10-3, with D uncertain. V shed 0 bases and J shed 6 bases, with 11 bases lying between them. There are 14 residues in the CDR3. CDR1 ENHRY and CDR2 SYGVKD come from the germline V gene. CDR3 loop: CAISESRAPDGYTF. Here the CDR3 DNA reads TGTGCCATCAGTGAGTCGAGGGCTCCTGATGGCTACACCTTC.

V usage is TRBV7-9 and J usage is TRBJ2-5, with D unclear. From germline, CDR1 is SEHNR and CDR2 FQNEAQ (reference sequence). This CDR3 has 11 residues. Trimming removed 5 bases from V and 5 bases from J, with 6 bases in between. The CDR3 sequence: CASSIGETQYF. CDR3 DNA: TGTGCCAGCAGCATCGGGGAGACCCAGTACTTC.

The rearrangement uses TRBV4-2 and TRBJ2-3; 14 nucleotides match TRBD2. This CDR3 is 16 amino acids long. V lost 3 bases, J lost 5 bases, and 4 bases stayed unmatched. Germline-derived CDR1 and CDR2 are LGHNA and YNFKEQ. The CDR3 spells CASSQGTSGRVDTQYF. The CDR3, as DNA: TGTGCCAGCAGCCAGGGGACTAGCGGGAGAGTAGATACGCAGTATTTT.

The chain carries TRBV30 and TRBJ1-2; D not resolved. The CDR3 totals 13 residues. The germline V gene encodes CDR1 GTSNPN and CDR2 SVGIG (reference sequence). Trimming cost V 3 bases and J 7 bases, with 15 bases left between them. CDR3 nucleotides: TGTGCCTGGAGCTCCCAGGTGACCAGTGGCTACACCTTC. Translation: CAWSSQVTSGYTF.

This clone showed up just once. The chain joins TRBV9 to TRBJ1-1, with D possibly matching TRBD1 (5 bases). This CDR3 contains 14 residues. The germline gives CDR1 SGDLS, CDR2 YYNGEE. V was pared by 4 bases and J by 0 bases, with 10 bases between. This CDR3 is CASSREGMNTEAFF. The CDR3 nucleotides read TGTGCCAGCAGCCGGGAGGGGATGAACACTGAAGCTTTCTTT.

This clone was found once. This chain uses TRBV10-2 with TRBJ1-1; the D is unclear. Germline V gene data show CDR1 as WSHSY and CDR2 as SAAADI. V lost 3 bases and J 1 base, leaving 9 bases between the germline ends. CDR3 length equals 14 residues. The CDR3: CASSEPGRNTEAFF. The DNA for the CDR3 is TGCGCCAGCAGTGAACCCGGGAGGAACACTGAAGCTTTCTTT.

Of note for this clone: This sample also contains other DNA sequences that code for the same CDR3. The chain combines TRBV6-1 with TRBJ1-2, with D possibly being TRBD1 (5 bases). The germline gives CDR1 MNHNS, CDR2 SASEGT. The CDR3 has 13 amino acids. Deletions cut 2 bases from V and 5 bases from J, with 9 bases between. The CDR3 nucleotides read TGTGCCAGCAGTGAAAGGGGAGGGTATGGCTACACCTTC. The encoded protein is CASSERGGYGYTF.

V gene TRBV5-6 combines with J gene TRBJ2-5; D not certain. V shed 0 bases and J shed 6 bases, with 6 bases lying between them. Germline V gene sequence: CDR1 SGHDT, CDR2 YYEEEE. The CDR3 covers 12 residues. The chain's CDR3 is CASSLEWQTQYF. The CDR3 DNA reads TGTGCCAGCAGCTTGGAGTGGCAGACCCAGTACTTC.

The rearrangement links TRBV5-1 to TRBJ1-1, with TRBD1 matching over 11 bases. The CDR3 runs 15 residues. V lost 5 bases, J lost 4 bases, and 7 bases stayed unmatched. In germline, CDR1 is SGHRS, CDR2 YFSETQ. The CDR3 DNA is TGCGCCAGCAGGGCGGACAGGGGGCAAAGCACTGAAGCTTTCTTT. It specifies CASRADRGQSTEAFF.

The chain couples TRBV3-1 (or the pseudogene TRBV3-2) to TRBJ1-2; 8 nucleotides align to TRBD1. After removal of 3 bases from V and 4 bases from J, the junction contained 7 bases not matched to a gene. CDR1 and CDR2 from the germline V gene are LGHDT and YNNKEL (reference sequence). The CDR3 is made up of 15 amino acids. CDR3 residues: CASSHLTGGSYGYTF. For the CDR3, the DNA is TGTGCCAGCAGCCACCTAACAGGGGGGAGCTATGGCTACACCTTC.

V and J are TRBV19 and TRBJ1-2, with 9 bases matching TRBD1. J was trimmed by 8 bases and V by 6 bases; bases with no gene match: 10. The CDR3 runs 14 residues. Germline loops: CDR1 LNHDA, CDR2 SQIVND (reference sequence). The CDR3 loop is CASRPTRTGAGYTF. In nucleotides, the CDR3 is TGTGCCAGTAGACCAACCCGGACAGGGGCCGGCTACACCTTC. The full variable domain, its missing parts supplied by reference TRBV19 and TRBJ1-2, is DGGITQSPKYLFRKEGQNVTLSCEQNLNHDAMYWYRQDPGQGLRLIYYSQIVNDFQKGDIAEGYSVSREKKESFPLTVTSAQKNPTAFYLCASRPTRTGAGYTFGSGTRLTVV.

This rearrangement joins TRBV3-1 (or the pseudogene TRBV3-2) to TRBJ2-1; TRBD1 might be the D (6 bases). This CDR3 region has 15 residues. CDR1 and CDR2 (germline): LGHDT, YNNKEL (reference sequence). The V end was cut by 4 bases, the J end by 3 bases, with 13 bases between. DNA for the CDR3: TGTGCCAGCAGCCTCTTCCGGGACAACTACAATGAGCAGTTCTTC. This codes for CASSLFRDNYNEQFF.

This chain connects TRBV11-2 to TRBJ2-4; maybe TRBD2 (6 bases). V lost 7 bases to trimming and J lost 7 bases, with 8 bases between them. The CDR3 sequence is 11 residues long. Germline lookup yields CDR1 SGHAT and CDR2 FQNNGV. This CDR3 is CASTRGNIQYF. CDR3 nucleotide sequence: TGTGCCAGCACCCGGGGGAACATTCAGTACTTC.

The J gene is TRBJ2-3, the V gene TRBV19, with TRBD1 identical over 8 bases. The germline gives CDR1 LNHDA, CDR2 SQIVND (reference sequence). CDR3 length equals 16 residues. Germline trimming cut 4 bases from V and 1 base from J; bases unmatched to any gene: 7. CDR3 coding DNA: TGTGCCAGTAGTACCTCAGGGGGCTGGGGCACAGATACGCAGTATTTT. Its protein product is CASSTSGGWGTDTQYF.

This clone has a single count. This chain links TRBV12-5 with TRBJ2-2; 9 nucleotides line up with TRBD2. This CDR3 has 17 residues. Looked up from germline, CDR1 is LGHNT and CDR2 is FRNRAP. V trimming: 1 base; J trimming: 7 bases; junction bases outside the gene matches: 10. The CDR3 sequence is CASGLGPRGGAGGELFF. CDR3 DNA: TGTGCTAGTGGTTTGGGTCCTCGCGGGGGGGCCGGCGGGGAGCTGTTTTTT. Filled out from reference TRBV12-5 and TRBJ2-2, the complete variable domain reads DARVTQTPRHKVTEMGQEVTMRCQPILGHNTVFWYRQTMMQGLELLAYFRNRAPLDDSGMPKDRFSAEMPDATLATLKIQPSEPRDSAVYFCASGLGPRGGAGGELFFGEGSRLTVL.

This chain connects TRBV2 to TRBJ1-2; the D gene is possibly TRBD1 (6 bases). The germline V gene has CDR1 SNHLY and CDR2 FYNNEI. The V gene lost 4 bases and the J gene lost 3 bases, with 9 bases spanning the gap. The CDR3 is 13 amino acids. The CDR3 DNA follows: TGTGCCAGCAGTGCCAGGGGTGACTATGGCTACACCTTC. The encoded protein is CASSARGDYGYTF.

V gene TRBV7-3 combines with J gene TRBJ1-6, with TRBD1 identical over 7 bases. Germline V gives CDR1 SGHTA, CDR2 FQGTGA. The CDR3 covers 14 residues. V lost 3 bases and J lost 9; bases outside the gene matches: 5. The CDR3 DNA reads TGTGCCAGCAGCTTGGGACAGTACATTTCACCCCTCCACTTT. Translated: CASSLGQYISPLHF. The variable domain in full, completed from reference TRBV7-3 and TRBJ1-6, reads GAGVSQTPSNKVTEKGKYVELRCDPISGHTALYWYRQSLGQGPEFLIYFQGTGAADDSGLPNDRFFAVRPEGSVSTLKIQRTERGDSAVYLCASSLGQYISPLHFGNGTRLTVT.

This sequence joins TRBV7-8 and TRBJ2-7, with TRBD2 matching over 7 bases. Germline-derived CDR1 and CDR2 are SGHVS and FQNEAQ. This CDR3 spans 15 amino acids. The trim removed 5 bases at V and 2 bases at J, leaving 9 bases unmatched. CDR3 bases: TGTGCCAGCAGCCACTTCGGAGCGGGGACCTACGAGCAGTACTTC. This sequence encodes CASSHFGAGTYEQYF.

The V call is TRBV12-3 or TRBV12-4, the J call TRBJ1-2; D is perhaps TRBD1 (5 bases). Trimming took off 4 bases at V and 6 bases at J, with 12 bases between the two ends. This CDR3 contains 13 residues. This CDR3 is CASSSMEGNGYTF. The CDR3 DNA sequence: TGTGCCAGCAGTTCTATGGAGGGGAATGGCTACACCTTC.

This chain joins TRBV3-1 (or the pseudogene TRBV3-2) and TRBJ2-3; a weak D match, TRBD1 (6 bases). CDR1 and CDR2 (germline): LGHDT, YNNKEL (reference sequence). V was trimmed by 6 bases and J by 3 bases, leaving 10 bases between them. CDR3 length: 13 residues. The CDR3 region is CASRATGTDTQYF. DNA for the CDR3: TGTGCCAGCAGAGCAACAGGGACAGATACGCAGTATTTT.

The V and J genes are TRBV5-8 and TRBJ2-1; the D gene is possibly TRBD2 (6 bases). Trimming stripped 6 bases from V and 4 bases from J, with 17 bases between. The CDR3 contains 15 residues. The germline gives CDR1 SGHTS, CDR2 YDEGEE. In DNA form, the CDR3 reads TGTGCCAGCACCCTTACGGGGGACTTTTACAATGAGCAGTTCTTC. This codes for CASTLTGDFYNEQFF.

The chain combines TRBV27 with TRBJ1-1, with TRBD1 as a possible D gene (6 bases). This CDR3 is 17 amino acids long. Germline CDR1 and CDR2: MNHEY and SMNVEV (reference sequence). Trimming took 0 bases from V and 1 from J, leaving 15 bases between them. The CDR3 nucleotides read TGTGCCAGCAGTTTATCGGCGGGGGGCCGAAGGAACACTGAAGCTTTCTTT. It translates to CASSLSAGGRRNTEAFF.